This T cell receptor (beta chain) is drawn from a study of shared clonotypes between healthy human individuals. Findings and caveats of the study: How much donors shared clonotypes was expected to be affected by sequencing depth. What naive subsets generally showed was a larger estimated richness than memory subsets showed.

With regard to this clone: The antigen is undetermined.

There are 16 residues in the CDR3. V dropped 4 bases and J dropped 5 bases, with 20 bases sitting between them. The V gene's germline CDR1 is KGHSH and CDR2 LQKENI. This table comes from immunoSEQ multiplex PCR, and its TCRdb copy is limited to in-frame clones, with some not included. The data contain about 1.1 million clones, roughly 74% of them singletons. This receptor was identified in a young man in good health. Some clones in this sample may be carry-over from other donors' samples. The V and J genes are TRBV18 and TRBJ1-1, with a possible D match to TRBD1 (6 bases). Sequencing used memory CD4+ T cells from PBMCs. Subset: CD45RA-negative fraction. CDR3 protein: CASSRDMPSGGTEAFF. CDR3 nucleotides: TGTGCCAGCTCACGGGACATGCCCTCCGGGGGGACTGAAGCTTTCTTT.